This passage covers 25 T cell receptor beta chains from one sample sequenced in a study of regulatory T cells in long-lasting Graves disease. The time point is: newly diagnosed GD, antithyroid drugs for less than 3 months. RNA extracted from PBMCs served as the sequencing template. Arm-PCR with iRepertoire HTBI primers amplified the CDR3 regions for these TCR beta libraries. Using its own MiXCR run on the multiplex PCR reads, TCRdb lists one record per CDR3 protein. The sample carries 510,000 or so distinct CDR3 sequences, 12% recorded once. These data were likewise used in another study, on T cells in Graves' hyperthyroidism and ophthalmopathy.

Material: peripheral blood mononuclear cells (PBMCs), obtained at new diagnosis, from a patient treated with antithyroid drugs. Receptors were obtained from a woman aged 25-40 years with Graves disease.

The sample holds many counts of this clonotype. The V gene is TRBV11-1, the J gene TRBJ1-2; 7 bases match TRBD1. Looked up from germline, CDR1 is SGHAT and CDR2 is FQDESV (reference sequence). This CDR3 is built from 15 residues. V was clipped by 4 bases and J by 4 bases; unmatched bases: 9. CDR3 region: CASSSDRVDGYGYTF. CDR3 nucleotide sequence: TGTGCCAGCAGCTCAGACAGGGTTGATGGCTATGGCTACACCTTC. Looking up the rest from reference TRBV11-1 and TRBJ1-2 gives the full variable domain: EAEVAQSPRYKITEKSQAVAFWCDPISGHATLYWYRQILGQGPELLVQFQDESVVDDSQLPKDRFSAERLKGVDSTLKIQPAELGDSAMYLCASSSDRVDGYGYTFGSGTRLTVV.

This clonotype showed up many times. The chain links TRBV9 to TRBJ2-1; D is ambiguous. The germline V gene encodes CDR1 SGDLS and CDR2 YYNGEE. The CDR3 covers 14 residues. The V gene lost 4 bases and the J gene lost 0 bases, with 8 bases spanning the gap. In DNA form, the CDR3 reads TGTGCCAGCAGCCCATCGTCCTCCTACAATGAGCAGTTCTTC. Residues: CASSPSSSYNEQFF.

This clonotype showed up many times. V usage is TRBV29-1 and J usage is TRBJ1-2, with D possibly matching TRBD1 (6 bases). The CDR3 spans 14 residues. The V gene's germline CDR1 is SQVTM and CDR2 ANQGSEA. Trimming took off 3 bases at V and 7 bases at J, with 18 bases between the two ends. This CDR3 is CSVDKGVNLRGYTF. DNA for the CDR3: TGCAGCGTTGATAAGGGGGTAAATCTTCGTGGCTACACCTTC.

The V gene is TRBV20-1, the J gene TRBJ2-3, with D perhaps assigned TRBD1 or TRBD2 (5 bases each). V dropped 3 bases and J dropped 2 bases, with 12 bases sitting between them. This CDR3 is 14 amino acids long. Per germline, CDR1 DFQATT and CDR2 SNEGSKA (reference sequence). The CDR3 loop reads CSASDSGTTDTQYF. For the CDR3, the DNA is TGCAGTGCTAGTGATTCGGGGACCACAGATACGCAGTATTTT.

This clonotype was recorded many times. The chain employs TRBV28 and TRBJ1-4; D gene unclear. The CDR3 has 14 residues. Germline assignment: CDR1 MDHEN and CDR2 SYDVKM. V lost 3 bases, J lost 4 bases, and 9 bases lay in between. CDR3 DNA sequence: TGTGCCAGCAGTTTTGGTGTTAATAATGAAAAACTGTTTTTT. Translated, it gives CASSFGVNNEKLFF.

In this sample, this clonotype turned up many times. CDR3 DNA: TGTGCCAGCAGGGACCTTCGGACGACTAATGAAAAACTGTTTTTT. Encoded protein: CASRDLRTTNEKLFF. The chain links TRBV6-1 to TRBJ1-4; no firm D call. V was cut by 6 bases and J by 2 bases, with 13 bases left in between. The CDR3 length is 15 residues. The germline V gene encodes CDR1 MNHNS and CDR2 SASEGT.

This clonotype came up once. The gene calls are TRBV27 and TRBJ2-1, with 11 bases aligning to TRBD2. There are 17 residues in the CDR3. Trimming at V came to 4 bases and at J to 9 bases, leaving 14 bases not matched to a gene. Germline V gives CDR1 MNHEY, CDR2 SMNVEV (reference sequence). The CDR3 is CASSSYGRIAGGAEQFF. The CDR3 DNA reads TGTGCCAGCAGTTCATACGGAAGAATAGCGGGAGGGGCTGAGCAGTTCTTC.

The sample holds many counts of this clonotype. This chain uses TRBV30 with TRBJ2-5; TRBD1 agrees at 7 bases. CDR1 and CDR2 (germline): GTSNPN, SVGIG (reference sequence). The J segment lost 5 bases and the V segment lost 2 bases, leaving 5 bases of the junction unmatched. This CDR3 contains 13 residues. The CDR3 DNA follows: TGTGCCTGGAGTACAGGGGTGACGGAGACCCAGTACTTC. This codes for CAWSTGVTETQYF. Full variable domain (outside the CDR3, taken from reference TRBV30 and TRBJ2-5): SQTIHQWPATLVQPVGSPLSLECTVEGTSNPNLYWYRQAAGRGLQLLFYSVGIGQISSEVPQNLSASRPQDRQFILSSKKLLLSDSGFYLCAWSTGVTETQYFGPGTRLLVL.

This clonotype appeared a few times. The CDR3, as DNA: TGTGCCAGCCTGACAGTTGAAGCTTTCTTT. Protein: CASLTVEAFF. The rearrangement links TRBV2 to TRBJ1-1; D perhaps matches TRBD1 (5 bases). The CDR3 spans 10 residues. V lost 8 bases and J 7 bases, leaving 8 bases between the germline ends. In germline, CDR1 is SNHLY, CDR2 FYNNEI.

This clonotype occurred a few times. The J gene is TRBJ1-6, the V gene TRBV30; TRBD1 matches 8 bases. Germline assignment: CDR1 GTSNPN and CDR2 SVGIG (reference sequence). The CDR3 runs to 15 residues. V shed 5 bases and J 10 bases; nucleotides not matched to a gene: 13. CDR3 region: CAWGELQGGGSPLHF. The CDR3 DNA is TGTGCCTGGGGTGAACTACAGGGGGGAGGGTCACCCCTCCACTTT.

On this clonotype: A far larger clone lies a single base away; this is likely a read error. This chain connects TRBV27 to TRBJ2-4, with 15 bases identical to TRBD2. This CDR3 has 17 amino acids. The germline CDR1 and CDR2 sequences are MNHEY and SMNVEV (reference sequence). V gave up 3 bases and J gave up 13 bases; unmatched junction bases: 13. The CDR3 sequence is CASSFSGLAGGLGEQYF. The DNA for the CDR3 is TGTGCCAGCAGTTTCTCCGGACTAGCGGGAGGGTTAGGGGAGCAGTACTTC.

This clonotype was found a few times. DNA of the CDR3: TGCGCCAGCAGCTCCCGGCCGCAACAGACCCAGTACTTC. Amino acids: CASSSRPQQTQYF. The chain has TRBV5-1 and TRBJ2-5, with D unresolved. V was clipped by 3 bases and J by 6 bases, with 12 bases between them. Germline V CDR1 and CDR2: SGHRS, YFSETQ. The length of the CDR3 is 13 residues.

This clonotype was counted at least ten times. The chain is built from TRBV12-3 or TRBV12-4 and TRBJ2-3; tentatively, D is TRBD2 (6 bases). The germline V and J ends were trimmed by 3 bases and 3 bases, with 10 bases remaining between them. The CDR3 is 14 residues long. The CDR3 bases are TGTGCCAGCAGTTTCAGGGACTGGACAGATACGCAGTATTTT. It yields the protein CASSFRDWTDTQYF.

This clonotype was counted at least ten times. The genes are TRBV3-1 and TRBJ1-4; TRBD1 is a possible D gene (5 bases). Germline V gene sequence: CDR1 LGHDT, CDR2 YNNKEL (reference sequence). The CDR3 extends over 16 amino acids. The germline V and J ends were trimmed by 3 bases and 5 bases, with 16 bases remaining between them. The DNA for the CDR3 is TGTGCCAGCAGCCACGTCTGGGGCAGCCGAAATGAAAAACTGTTTTTT. Its protein is CASSHVWGSRNEKLFF.

A few counts support this clonotype. The V call is TRBV7-9, the J call TRBJ2-2; 8 bases are shared with TRBD1. Per the germline V gene, CDR1 is SEHNR and CDR2 is FQNEAQ (reference sequence). Trimming removed 5 bases from V and 1 base from J; junction bases left unmatched: 12. This CDR3 has 18 amino acids. For the CDR3, the DNA is TGTGCCAGCAGCCCACAAACCGACAGGGGAAAGAACACCGGGGAGCTGTTTTTT. It translates to CASSPQTDRGKNTGELFF.

The gene calls are TRBV27 and TRBJ1-6; D is unresolved. The CDR3 is made up of 16 amino acids. The V end was cut by 2 bases, the J end by 8 bases, with 16 bases between. Looked up from germline, CDR1 is MNHEY and CDR2 is SMNVEV (reference sequence). This CDR3 reads CASSLRSLGYDSPLHF. CDR3 in DNA: TGTGCCAGCAGTTTAAGGTCGTTGGGGTATGATTCACCCCTCCACTTT.

This clonotype was seen many times. This chain links TRBV18 with TRBJ2-7; D call uncertain. The CDR3 sequence is 15 residues long. Germline CDR1 is KGHSH and CDR2 is LQKENI. V was shortened by 6 bases and J by 1 base, with 16 bases between the two germline ends. CDR3 sequence: CASSPGPPKSYEQYF. The CDR3 DNA is TGTGCCAGCTCTCCCGGGCCCCCTAAGTCCTACGAGCAGTACTTC.

Only a few counts were recorded for this clonotype. The chain recombines TRBV10-3 with TRBJ1-3, with 8 positions matching TRBD1. Germline-derived CDR1 and CDR2 are ENHRY and SYGVKD. V lost 0 bases to trimming and J lost 1 base; unmatched junction nucleotides: 11. The CDR3 sequence is 19 residues long. CDR3 sequence reads: CAISESIVGQGRSGNTIYF. Written as DNA, the CDR3 is TGTGCCATCAGTGAGTCCATCGTTGGACAGGGACGTTCTGGAAACACCATATATTTT.

This chain connects TRBV7-8 to TRBJ1-5; possibly TRBD1 for D (5 bases). Trimming stripped 4 bases from V and 6 bases from J, with 19 bases between. This CDR3 contains 16 residues. Looked up from germline, CDR1 is SGHVS and CDR2 is FQNEAQ. The CDR3 here is CASSWGRRREGQPQHF. The DNA for the CDR3 is TGTGCCAGCAGCTGGGGCCGTAGGAGGGAAGGTCAGCCCCAGCATTTT.

In its sample, this clonotype was seen many times. V gene TRBV6-5 combines with J gene TRBJ1-1; D remains ambiguous. Germline V lookup: CDR1 MNHEY, CDR2 SVGAGI. V was cut by 2 bases and J by 1 base, with 5 bases left in between. The CDR3 sequence is 13 residues long. CDR3 region: CASSYVSNTEAFF. DNA of the CDR3: TGTGCCAGCAGTTACGTCTCGAACACTGAAGCTTTCTTT.

This clonotype was counted many times. Relative to the germline gene, one junction end is altered; a read error may explain this. CDR3: CASSQGDRGSF. CDR3 DNA sequence: TGTGCCAGCTCCCAGGGGGACAGGGGGTCCTTC. V is TRBV2 and J is TRBJ2-7, with 11 bases aligning to TRBD1. The germline gives CDR1 SNHLY, CDR2 FYNNEI. The CDR3 is made up of 11 amino acids.

This clonotype was found many times. This chain links TRBV13 with TRBJ1-1; no clear D gene. CDR3 length equals 14 residues. V lost 5 bases and J 1 base, leaving 11 bases between the germline ends. The germline V gene encodes CDR1 PRHDT and CDR2 FYEKMQ (reference sequence). This CDR3 reads CASSRRAANTEAFF. CDR3 DNA: TGTGCCAGCAGCCGCAGAGCGGCGAACACTGAAGCTTTCTTT.

This clonotype showed up just a few times. CDR3 residues: CASSSGGAWSYNEQFF. DNA of the CDR3: TGTGCCAGCAGCTCAGGGGGCGCGTGGTCCTACAATGAGCAGTTCTTC. The chain recombines TRBV7-2 with TRBJ2-1; 8 bases match TRBD1. The CDR3 covers 16 residues. V was clipped by 4 bases and J by 1 base; unmatched bases: 6. Germline V CDR1 and CDR2: SGHTA, FQGNSA.

This clonotype has at least ten counts. This chain links TRBV19 with TRBJ1-1; no clear D. There are 13 residues in the CDR3. Trimming shortened V by 8 bases and J by 0 bases, and 10 bases separated the two germline ends. Germline V gives CDR1 LNHDA, CDR2 SQIVND (reference sequence). The CDR3 is CASGTSLNTEAFF. The CDR3 bases are TGTGCCAGTGGAACATCTTTGAACACTGAAGCTTTCTTT.

This sequence joins TRBV12-3 or TRBV12-4 and TRBJ2-1; D is perhaps TRBD1 or TRBD2 (5 bases each). V lost 5 bases and J 4 bases, leaving 21 bases between the germline ends. CDR3 length: 17 residues. The DNA for the CDR3 is TGTGCCAGCAGTGACGCCGTCCGGGGCCCTCAATACAATGAGCAGTTCTTC. It is translated as CASSDAVRGPQYNEQFF.